This section outlines one T cell receptor (beta chain) sequence together with its context. Its antigen is unknown. Per-base qualities were not stored, and no clone one base away is much larger. These data belong to a study of T cell responses to AZD1222 COVID-19 vaccine listed by TCRdb under 2021. Regarding the study in general: TCR sequencing covered more than 230 trial participants: 200 to 220 given two doses of AZD1222 and around 25 given two doses of MenACWY control vaccine. Trial participants were enrolled by age into 18-55, 56-69 and 70-plus year subgroups, with roughly 150, 30 and 60 TCR-sequenced participants respectively. Beyond this particular receptor, the publication reports: Epitopes outside the regions mutated in the B.1.351 and B.1.1.7 variants were reportedly recognized by nearly half of the unique spike-specific TCRs. Most participants were white British and females outnumbered males, and the authors suggested that clonal diversity may have been underestimated. No day 14 peak-response samples were available, so repertoires were characterized only after the peak T cell response. Conclusions about previously exposed vaccinees are limited because only five to seven AZD1222 recipients were SARS-CoV-2 seropositive at baseline. The whole spike protein was spanned by vaccine-associated CD4 TCRs, and dominant responses were seen in regions 160-218 and 743-854. In the small 56-69-year group, the increase in depth fell short of significance, most likely because of low power. Spike-specific TCR breadth and depth rose significantly after two AZD1222 doses compared with day 0 and with MenACWY recipients.

Per the germline V gene, WSHSY is the CDR1 and SAAADI is the CDR2. Including the terminal cysteine and phenylalanine, the CDR3 comprises 17 residues. Only CDR3 DNA remains: 51 bases, in frame from the first base. A distance of 17 bases separates the germline ends of V and J, which lose 4 bases and 1 base respectively. The CDR3 regions of human TCRbeta chains were subjected to immunosequencing. The study's own analysis went as follows. TCRs in the repertoires were compared against a reference library of SARS-CoV-2-specific TCRs that had been generated with the MIRA antigen-specificity platform. Breadth was defined as the fraction of unique TCRs that were SARS-CoV-2-associated, and depth was defined as the fraction of total T cells that were SARS-CoV-2-associated. Each spike-specific TCR was assigned to its reactive spike region and to a CD4 or CD8 class using the MIRA data. Log10-transformed breadth and depth values were compared by one-way ANOVA with Sidak's multiple comparisons tests. The clones in this table, taken by TCRdb from immuneACCESS, are in-frame only. Not every clone is retained; where verified, under half of the shortfall comes from an unresolved V gene, and the cause of the rest is unknown. The V and J calls and clone size come from that table; D and trimming were worked out from the DNA. This sample holds about 150,000 clones; approximately 91% were observed only once. The ten top clones hold under 1.5% of the sample.

The time point label on this specimen signifies: about 28 days (+/-7) after the second vaccine dose. Because spike-specific TCR depth and breadth did not differ between the two schedules, AZD1222 recipients who got a second dose at roughly 4 weeks were pooled with those who got a second dose at roughly 12 weeks. Samples from vaccinated people were obtained from the UK trials COV001 and COV002, which included a single-blind randomized controlled phase 2/3 trial of AZD1222 (ChAdOx1 nCoV-19) in healthy adults. For TCRbeta chain sequencing, PBMC samples were collected from trial participants at day 0 and at day 28 after the second dose.

The source material was peripheral blood, sampled 28 days after the second AZD1222 dose. The chain joins TRBV10-2 to TRBJ1-5; tentative D gene TRBD1, with 5 bases matching. The clonotype originates from an adult who received the AZD1222 COVID-19 vaccine. At the DNA level, the sequence is TGCGCCAGCAGTGGCATTTGGGGCGGTCAAAGCAATCAGCCCCAGCATTTT. This encodes CASSGIWGGQSNQPQHF.